The 26 T cell receptor beta chains in this list originate from one sample, sequenced in a study of shared T cell receptors in the human thymus. This table comes from immunoSEQ multiplex PCR, and its TCRdb copy is limited to in-frame clones, with some not included. The table records roughly 700,000 clones, approximately 88% of them present only once. The data were also submitted as part of a second study, on human thymus T cells.

Sequencing was performed on thymocytes. All receptors come from a boy under three years old with a congenital heart defect.

The J gene is TRBJ2-7, the V gene TRBV19, with 10 bases identical to TRBD2. Trimming took 5 bases from V and 2 from J; bases not matched to a gene: 21. CDR1 and CDR2 (germline): LNHDA, SQIVND (reference sequence). The CDR3 sequence is 20 residues long. DNA for the CDR3: TGTGCCAGTAGTCCGACCCAAGGGACTAGCGAATTCGCGCCTACCTACGAGCAGTACTTC. Residues: CASSPTQGTSEFAPTYEQYF.

V gene TRBV7-2 combines with J gene TRBJ2-7; D not certain. The germline V gene encodes CDR1 SGHTA and CDR2 FQGNSA. Trimming removed 1 base from V and 3 bases from J, with 16 bases in between. The CDR3 is 16 amino acids. In DNA form, the CDR3 reads TGTGCCAGCAGCTTAGAAGTGATCCCCACCTACTACGAGCAGTACTTC. It yields the protein CASSLEVIPTYYEQYF.

The chain is built from TRBV6-1 and TRBJ2-7; 9 bases agree with TRBD2. Trimming removed 7 bases from V and 3 bases from J; junction bases left unmatched: 7. Germline-derived CDR1 and CDR2 are MNHNS and SASEGT. The CDR3 loop spans 14 amino acids. CDR3 nucleotides: TGTGCCAGCACGGCGGGAGGGACCGTCTACGAGCAGTACTTC. Translation gives CASTAGGTVYEQYF.

The chain is built from TRBV2 and TRBJ2-7; 9 nucleotides line up with TRBD2. CDR1 and CDR2 from the germline V gene are SNHLY and FYNNEI. The junction had 16 bases not matched to a gene; V was cut back by 5 bases and J by 2 bases. The CDR3 is 18 amino acids. This CDR3 is CASSPDGGSGSIAYEQYF. The CDR3 DNA follows: TGTGCCAGCAGTCCCGATGGAGGTAGCGGGAGTATTGCCTACGAGCAGTACTTC.

This chain connects TRBV7-6 to TRBJ2-2; TRBD2 matches at 10 bases. Germline V gene sequence: CDR1 SGHVS, CDR2 FNYEAQ. Trimming cost V 5 bases and J 7 bases; bases outside gene matches: 7. The CDR3 sequence is 15 residues long. CDR3 nucleotides: TGTGCCAGCAGCCAAGCAGCGGGAGGGATCGGGGAGCTGTTTTTT. As protein: CASSQAAGGIGELFF.

This chain joins TRBV5-6 and TRBJ2-5; D is possibly TRBD1 (6 bases). The V gene lost 4 bases and the J gene lost 2 bases, with 15 bases spanning the gap. The CDR3 loop spans 15 amino acids. Germline V gene lookup returns CDR1 SGHDT and CDR2 YYEEEE. This CDR3 reads CASSTQTGQQETQYF. The CDR3 region has the DNA TGTGCCAGCAGCACACAAACGGGACAACAAGAGACCCAGTACTTC.

The chain carries TRBV6-1 and TRBJ2-2, with a possible D match to TRBD1 (6 bases). The germline V and J ends were trimmed by 0 bases and 1 base, with 12 bases remaining between them. The CDR3 consists of 17 residues. Germline loops: CDR1 MNHNS, CDR2 SASEGT. CDR3 nucleotides: TGTGCCAGCAGTGAAGCTGGGTGGGGGCGGAACACCGGGGAGCTGTTTTTT. Protein sequence: CASSEAGWGRNTGELFF.

The chain uses TRBV11-3 and TRBJ2-7, with 7 bases matching TRBD1. The V segment lost 6 bases and the J segment 6 bases; nucleotides outside the gene matches: 14. The germline V gene encodes CDR1 SGHNT and CDR2 YENEEA. The CDR3 loop spans 15 amino acids. The CDR3, as DNA: TGTGCCAGCAGAACAACCCCGGGACAGTATGTCGAGCAGTACTTC. Residues: CASRTTPGQYVEQYF.

The CDR3 protein is CAWSAGGPVPGILGGYTF. The CDR3 bases are TGTGCCTGGAGTGCGGGGGGACCCGTCCCCGGAATATTGGGGGGCTACACCTTC. V is TRBV30 and J is TRBJ1-2; possibly TRBD1 for D (5 bases). V lost 1 base and J 8 bases, leaving 29 bases between the germline ends. Germline loops: CDR1 GTSNPN, CDR2 SVGIG (reference sequence). The CDR3 spans 18 residues.

J is TRBJ2-3 and V is TRBV7-2; D ambiguous. This CDR3 is built from 15 residues. Trimming left V 5 bases short and J 2 bases short, with 14 bases between. Germline assignment: CDR1 SGHTA and CDR2 FQGNSA. In nucleotides, the CDR3 is TGTGCCAGCAGCCCACTCCCGGGTTACACAGATACGCAGTATTTT. Amino acids: CASSPLPGYTDTQYF.

V usage is TRBV27 and J usage is TRBJ1-2; the match to TRBD1 covers 9 bases. V gave up 6 bases and J gave up 3 bases; unmatched junction bases: 5. The germline CDR1 and CDR2 sequences are MNHEY and SMNVEV (reference sequence). This CDR3 comprises 14 residues. CDR3 protein: CASSKQGADYGYTF. CDR3 DNA: TGTGCCAGCAGCAAACAGGGGGCTGACTATGGCTACACCTTC.

The chain uses TRBV7-9 and TRBJ2-7, with 7 bases fitting TRBD2. Losses at the gene ends were 5 bases for V and 2 bases for J; bases not matched to a gene: 3. Per germline, CDR1 SEHNR and CDR2 FQNEAQ (reference sequence). This CDR3 is 13 amino acids long. For the CDR3, the DNA is TGTGCCAGCAGCGCGGGAGTCCCCTACGAGCAGTACTTC. Amino acids: CASSAGVPYEQYF.

The rearrangement joins TRBV4-3 to TRBJ2-3; D is unresolved. The CDR3 spans 11 residues. Germline-derived CDR1 and CDR2 are LGHNA and YSLEER. The V gene lost 3 bases and the J gene lost 7 bases, with 5 bases spanning the gap. CDR3 sequence (DNA): TGCGCCAGCAGCCAGGGCCATACGCAGTATTTT. Its protein is CASSQGHTQYF.

Only one count was recorded for this clone. The chain joins TRBV27 to TRBJ2-7; 8 bases agree with TRBD1. From germline, CDR1 is MNHEY and CDR2 SMNVEV (reference sequence). The CDR3 extends over 14 amino acids. V shed 3 bases, J shed 6 bases, and the junction held 7 bases outside the gene matches. The DNA for the CDR3 is TGTGCCAGCAGTTTGGGGACAGGTGGCAGCGAGCAGTACTTC. It codes for CASSLGTGGSEQYF.

This chain links TRBV9 with TRBJ1-5, with TRBD1 matching 7 bases. Trimming removed 3 bases from V and 7 bases from J; junction bases left unmatched: 13. This CDR3 has 16 residues. Germline lookup yields CDR1 SGDLS and CDR2 YYNGEE. CDR3 sequence reads: CASSANLQGNYQPQHF. Here the CDR3 DNA reads TGTGCCAGCAGCGCGAATCTACAGGGGAACTACCAGCCCCAGCATTTT.

This chain links TRBV27 with TRBJ2-5; 8 bases are a match to TRBD2. The V gene's germline CDR1 is MNHEY and CDR2 SMNVEV (reference sequence). The CDR3 is 15 amino acids. With V trimmed by 7 bases and J by 3 bases, 10 bases remained unmatched. The CDR3 is CASTVPGLAKETQYF. The CDR3 DNA follows: TGTGCCAGCACAGTTCCAGGACTAGCAAAAGAGACCCAGTACTTC.

The chain carries TRBV5-6 and TRBJ1-2; D is unclear. Between the trimmed V and J ends, which lost 1 base and 0 bases, there was a span of 7 bases. Germline loops: CDR1 SGHDT, CDR2 YYEEEE. CDR3 length equals 14 residues. The CDR3 region has the DNA TGTGCCAGCAGCTTGATTGTCGCTAACTATGGCTACACCTTC. Translated, it gives CASSLIVANYGYTF.

This rearrangement joins TRBV5-8 to TRBJ2-1; tentative D call: TRBD2 (5 bases). Germline V gene lookup returns CDR1 SGHTS and CDR2 YDEGEE. This CDR3 has 14 amino acids. With 7 bases removed from V and 6 bases from J, the gap between germline ends came to 17 bases. The CDR3 protein is CASGRNGGSNEQFF. The CDR3 region has the DNA TGTGCCAGCGGCAGAAACGGAGGAAGCAATGAGCAGTTCTTC. The variable domain in full, completed from reference TRBV5-8 and TRBJ2-1, reads EAGVTQSPTHLIKTRGQQATLRCSPISGHTSVYWYQQALGLGLQFLLWYDEGEERNRGNFPPRFSGRQFPNYSSELNVNALELEDSALYLCASGRNGGSNEQFFGPGTRLTVL.

The gene calls are TRBV4-1 and TRBJ2-5; TRBD2 matches at 8 bases. The J call is uncertain, as TRBJ2-7 better fits the DNA end. The CDR3 sequence is 18 residues long. Germline CDR1 reads MGHRA; CDR2 reads YSYEKL. CDR3 nucleotides: TGCGCCAGCAGCCAAGACGCCCTCGGGGGGGACTGGTACTACGAGCAGTACTTC. Translating gives CASSQDALGGDWYYEQYF.

The chain couples TRBV6-1 to TRBJ1-2, with TRBD1 as a possible D gene (5 bases). The CDR3 is 13 amino acids. The V end was cut by 5 bases, the J end by 2 bases, with 9 bases between. Germline values: CDR1 MNHNS, CDR2 SASEGT. The CDR3 coding sequence is TGTGCCAGCAGTTGGACAAGAAACTATGGCTACACCTTC. Protein sequence: CASSWTRNYGYTF.

The chain joins TRBV18 to TRBJ2-7, with TRBD2 identical over 10 bases. CDR3 length: 16 amino acids. The germline V gene has CDR1 KGHSH and CDR2 LQKENI. V lost 3 bases, J lost 0 bases, and 5 bases stayed unmatched. CDR3 sequence (DNA): TGTGCCAGCTCACCTCTAGCGGGAGTCATCTCCTACGAGCAGTACTTC. Residues: CASSPLAGVISYEQYF.

This chain links TRBV30 with TRBJ2-7; 9 positions match TRBD1. V gave up 2 bases and J gave up 0 bases; unmatched junction bases: 14. CDR1 is GTSNPN and CDR2 is SVGIG in the germline V gene (reference sequence). The CDR3 is made up of 18 amino acids. CDR3 nucleotides: TGTGCCTGGAGTTGGTGGACAGGGGTTTTACGGAGCTCCTACGAGCAGTACTTC. Amino acid sequence: CAWSWWTGVLRSSYEQYF.

This rearrangement joins TRBV18 to TRBJ1-2; D gene unclear. The germline V and J ends were trimmed by 3 bases and 5 bases, with 16 bases remaining between them. This CDR3 is built from 15 residues. In germline, CDR1 is KGHSH, CDR2 LQKENI. The CDR3 region is CASSPDNQNWYGYTF. The CDR3 nucleotides read TGTGCCAGCTCACCCGACAACCAGAACTGGTATGGCTACACCTTC. The full variable domain, in which reference TRBV18 and TRBJ1-2 provide the parts outside the CDR3, is NAGVMQNPRHLVRRRGQEARLRCSPMKGHSHVYWYRQLPEEGLKFMVYLQKENIIDESGMPKERFSAEFPKEGPSILRIQQVVRGDSAAYFCASSPDNQNWYGYTFGSGTRLTVV.

The chain couples TRBV11-2 to TRBJ2-1, with D unclear. V was pared by 3 bases and J by 9 bases, with 9 bases between. Germline CDR1 SGHAT, CDR2 FQNNGV. The CDR3 consists of 12 residues. The CDR3: CASSFVVREQFF. The CDR3 DNA follows: TGTGCCAGCAGCTTCGTAGTACGTGAGCAGTTCTTC.

The gene calls are TRBV7-9 and TRBJ2-1; 7 positions match TRBD2. This CDR3 has 15 amino acids. Trimming took 5 bases from V and 2 from J; bases not matched to a gene: 6. Per the germline V gene, CDR1 is SEHNR and CDR2 is FQNEAQ (reference sequence). CDR3 region: CASSRRESPYNEQFF. The DNA for the CDR3 is TGTGCCAGCAGCCGGCGGGAGTCCCCCTACAATGAGCAGTTCTTC.

The rearrangement links TRBV10-3 to TRBJ2-7; 8 bases map to TRBD2. Germline CDR1 is ENHRY and CDR2 is SYGVKD. The CDR3 extends over 17 amino acids. V was pared by 2 bases and J by 0 bases, with 9 bases of the junction left unmatched. The CDR3 is CAISERGGSGNSYEQYF. The CDR3 nucleotides read TGTGCCATCAGTGAGCGAGGGGGTAGCGGGAACTCCTACGAGCAGTACTTC.